The clone carrying this T cell receptor (beta chain) was found once. The antigen is undetermined. The CDR3 spans 14 residues. The germline V gene has CDR1 MNHNS and CDR2 SASEGT. With 5 bases clipped from V and 7 bases from J, the junction kept 11 bases outside the gene matches. The sample originates from a study of OX40 agonist ivuxolimab in advanced cancers. Whole-study results and caveats: Partial responders dosed at 0.1-3.0 mg/kg displayed clonal expansion ranking among the lowest.

The cohort excluded patients with autoimmune disease history or systemic immunosuppression. Assay: immunoSEQ multiplex PCR; the TCRdb copy retains only in-frame clones and omits some. The repertoire includes more than 85,000 clones, more than 80% of them detected once, and under 2% sits in the top ten. The chain combines TRBV6-1 with TRBJ2-7; 7 nucleotides line up with TRBD1. The receptor's source is an adult with an advanced solid tumor such as melanoma, head and neck, liver or kidney cancer. The material sequenced was CD4+ or CD8+ T cells sorted from blood, taken in a trial of the OX40 agonist ivuxolimab. Written as DNA, the CDR3 is TGTGCCAGCAGTCAAGACAGGGTATCGGGAGAGCAGTACTTC. Translating it yields CASSQDRVSGEQYF.